The clone carrying this T cell receptor (beta chain) came up many times. The sample comes from a study of patients with pleural tuberculosis. Germline CDR1 is SNHLY and CDR2 is FYNNEI. This CDR3 comprises 15 residues. The ends lost 10 bases at V and 3 bases at J; junction bases unmatched: 8. Using its own MiXCR run on the reads, TCRdb lists one record per CDR3 protein. This sample has tens of thousands of distinct CDR3 sequences; 7.3% occur once, and the top ten carry around 15%. This TCR was sampled from a human donor with pleural tuberculosis. This sequence joins TRBV2 and TRBJ2-1; 11 nucleotides line up with TRBD2. CDR3 sequence (DNA): TGTGCCACCGAAAAGACTAGCGGGAACTACAATGAGCAGTTCTTC. It specifies CATEKTSGNYNEQFF.